The 20 T cell receptor beta chains below all came from one sample that was sequenced in a study of T cell responses to AZD1222 COVID-19 vaccine. TCRdb's copy holds only in-frame clones and misses some; the assay was immunoSEQ multiplex PCR. The table includes roughly 120,000 clones, around 90% detected once. Sequenced here: peripheral blood, sampled 28 days after the second dose of the MenACWY control vaccine. These receptors all come from an adult who received the MenACWY meningococcal vaccine as a control.

The chain links TRBV6-6 to TRBJ2-7; the match to TRBD1 covers 11 bases. Unmatched junction bases numbered 8, after V lost 10 bases and J lost 0 bases. CDR1 is MNHNY, CDR2 SVGAGI, per germline (reference sequence). The CDR3 has 15 amino acids. The CDR3 DNA reads as TGTGCCACTAAACCCGGGACAGGGGGCTCCTACGAGCAGTACTTC. Amino acids: CATKPGTGGSYEQYF.

CDR3 sequence (DNA): TGTGCCAGCATCTCGGACAGACACACCGGGGAGCTGTTTTTT. This gives the protein CASISDRHTGELFF. The chain combines TRBV2 with TRBJ2-2, with D maybe TRBD1 (6 bases). CDR3 size: 14 residues. V lost 7 bases and J lost 3, with 12 bases in between. Per germline, CDR1 SNHLY and CDR2 FYNNEI.

The chain combines TRBV18 with TRBJ2-2; the match to TRBD2 covers 11 bases. V lost 5 bases and J lost 6; bases outside the gene matches: 8. The CDR3 spans 16 residues. The germline gives CDR1 KGHSH, CDR2 LQKENI. CDR3 coding DNA: TGTGCCAGCTCAGCACTAGCGGGAGTTTCGCCCGGGGAGCTGTTTTTT. It specifies CASSALAGVSPGELFF.

The V and J genes are TRBV25-1 and TRBJ2-7; 9 bases fit TRBD2. The CDR3 spans 16 residues. Trimming cost V 1 base and J 6 bases; bases outside gene matches: 10. Looked up from germline, CDR1 is MGHDK and CDR2 is SYGVNS. The chain's CDR3 is CASSESRREGRGEQYF. CDR3 DNA: TGTGCCAGCAGTGAATCTCGGCGGGAGGGCCGCGGCGAGCAGTACTTC.

The chain uses TRBV7-9 and TRBJ1-1, with D possibly matching TRBD1 (5 bases). CDR1 is SEHNR and CDR2 is FQNEAQ in the germline V gene (reference sequence). This CDR3 region has 15 residues. V was cut by 1 base and J by 0 bases, with 9 bases left in between. This CDR3 is CASSLVVGLNTEAFF. The CDR3 DNA is TGTGCCAGCAGCTTAGTTGTGGGACTGAACACTGAAGCTTTCTTT.

DNA of the CDR3: TGCAGCGTTGACACCACCGAGGAGCGGGTGGGGACTGGCTATGGCTACACCTTC. Translated, it gives CSVDTTEERVGTGYGYTF. V usage is TRBV29-1 and J usage is TRBJ1-2; TRBD1 might be the D (5 bases). Germline V gene data show CDR1 as SQVTM and CDR2 as ANQGSEA. CDR3 length equals 18 residues. Trimming stripped 3 bases from V and 4 bases from J, with 27 bases between.

This clone appeared a single time. The chain combines TRBV19 with TRBJ1-6, with D unclear. V was trimmed by 3 bases and J by 8 bases, leaving 17 bases between them. Germline V gene sequence: CDR1 LNHDA, CDR2 SQIVND (reference sequence). The CDR3 has 16 amino acids. The CDR3 loop reads CASSIRPAKHDSPLHF. For the CDR3, the DNA is TGTGCCAGTAGTATTCGTCCGGCAAAGCACGATTCACCCCTCCACTTT.

The chain employs TRBV28 and TRBJ2-1; 9 nucleotides agree with TRBD2. Germline V gene lookup returns CDR1 MDHEN and CDR2 SYDVKM. V shed 6 bases and J 5 bases; nucleotides not matched to a gene: 8. The CDR3 has 15 amino acids. The CDR3 sequence: CASRTIAGVDNEQFF. The CDR3 nucleotides are TGTGCCAGCAGGACGATAGCGGGGGTAGACAATGAGCAGTTCTTC.

Only a few counts were recorded for this clone. This rearrangement joins TRBV24-1 to TRBJ1-5; 8 bases line up with TRBD1. Losses at the gene ends were 3 bases for V and 1 base for J; bases not matched to a gene: 7. This CDR3 is built from 17 residues. In germline, CDR1 is KGHDR, CDR2 SFDVKD. The CDR3 here is CATSDPRTGSSNQPQHF. CDR3 coding DNA: TGTGCCACCAGTGATCCCCGGACAGGGAGCAGCAATCAGCCCCAGCATTTT.

The genes are TRBV28 and TRBJ1-5, with D unresolved. V was clipped by 3 bases and J by 9 bases, with 6 bases between them. Germline V gene lookup returns CDR1 MDHEN and CDR2 SYDVKM. The CDR3 totals 11 residues. The CDR3 region is CASSFRGPQHF. The DNA for the CDR3 is TGTGCCAGCAGTTTCCGGGGGCCCCAGCATTTT.

This rearrangement joins TRBV14 to TRBJ1-5; 9 bases fit TRBD1. CDR3 size: 17 residues. The trim removed 1 base at V and 3 bases at J, leaving 7 bases unmatched. The V gene's germline CDR1 is SGHDN and CDR2 FVKESK. CDR3 residues: CASSQGAGTGFNQPQHF. The DNA of the CDR3 is TGTGCCAGCAGCCAAGGGGCCGGGACAGGGTTCAATCAGCCCCAGCATTTT.

This clone appeared once. The chain carries TRBV5-8 and TRBJ2-7; D gene ambiguous. Trimming took 1 base from V and 5 from J, leaving 13 bases between them. The germline V gene encodes CDR1 SGHTS and CDR2 YDEGEE. The length of the CDR3 is 14 residues. CDR3 residues: CASSLRSRDDEQYF. For the CDR3, the DNA is TGTGCCAGCAGCTTGCGGTCGCGTGACGACGAGCAGTACTTC.

This chain connects TRBV20-1 to TRBJ2-1; TRBD2 matches 8 bases. The length of the CDR3 is 14 residues. Germline values: CDR1 DFQATT, CDR2 SNEGSKA (reference sequence). The ends lost 3 bases at V and 4 bases at J; junction bases unmatched: 5. The DNA of the CDR3 is TGCAGTGCTAGTAAACTAGCGGAATACAATGAGCAGTTCTTC. Its protein product is CSASKLAEYNEQFF.

V and J are TRBV6-5 and TRBJ1-4; no firm D call. Per germline, CDR1 MNHEY and CDR2 SVGAGI. The CDR3 loop spans 14 amino acids. Between the trimmed V and J ends, which lost 5 bases and 7 bases, there was a span of 14 bases. The CDR3 loop is CASSKRPSGEKLFF. CDR3 DNA: TGTGCCAGCAGTAAGCGCCCCTCTGGTGAAAAACTGTTTTTT.

The J gene is TRBJ2-1, the V gene TRBV24-1; no definite D call. The CDR3 runs 14 residues. Between the trimmed V and J ends, which lost 1 base and 4 bases, there was a span of 7 bases. The germline V gene encodes CDR1 KGHDR and CDR2 SFDVKD. This chain's CDR3 is CATSDFSEYNEQFF. CDR3 nucleotide sequence: TGTGCCACCAGTGATTTTTCTGAGTACAATGAGCAGTTCTTC.

The rearrangement uses TRBV11-2 and TRBJ2-1, with a possible D match to TRBD1 (5 bases). From germline, CDR1 is SGHAT and CDR2 FQNNGV. The CDR3 covers 14 residues. Trimming removed 3 bases at V and 4 bases at J, with 10 bases between. CDR3 DNA: TGTGCCAGCAGCTTGGAGACAGCTTACAATGAGCAGTTCTTC. Its protein is CASSLETAYNEQFF. The full variable domain, its missing parts supplied by reference TRBV11-2 and TRBJ2-1, is EAGVAQSPRYKIIEKRQSVAFWCNPISGHATLYWYQQILGQGPKLLIQFQNNGVVDDSQLPKDRFSAERLKGVDSTLKIQPAKLEDSAVYLCASSLETAYNEQFFGPGTRLTVL.

The chain has TRBV7-2 and TRBJ2-7; D is undetermined. The CDR3 is 11 amino acids. Per the germline V gene, CDR1 is SGHTA and CDR2 is FQGNSA. Trimming cost V 4 bases and J 7 bases, with 8 bases left between them. CDR3: CASSYSVEQYF. The DNA of the CDR3 is TGTGCCAGCAGCTACAGCGTTGAGCAGTACTTC.

The chain combines TRBV28 with TRBJ2-3; perhaps TRBD2 as D (7 bases). Per germline, CDR1 MDHEN and CDR2 SYDVKM. The CDR3 consists of 16 residues. Trimming removed 1 base from V and 5 bases from J, with 16 bases in between. CDR3: CASSLSWGGAGDTQYF. As DNA, the CDR3 is TGTGCCAGCAGTTTATCTTGGGGGGGCGCGGGAGATACGCAGTATTTT.

The V gene is TRBV5-1, the J gene TRBJ1-3; no definite D call. CDR3 length: 13 amino acids. CDR1 SGHRS and CDR2 YFSETQ come from the germline V gene. V shed 10 bases and J shed 8 bases, with 19 bases lying between them. CDR3 in amino acids: CASGEDDVDTIYF. The CDR3 DNA reads TGCGCCTCTGGGGAGGATGACGTGGACACCATATATTTT.

This chain links TRBV28 with TRBJ2-3, with 10 bases aligning to TRBD2. CDR1 is MDHEN, CDR2 SYDVKM, per germline. This CDR3 comprises 17 residues. With 4 bases clipped from V and 11 bases from J, the junction kept 18 bases outside the gene matches. CDR3 nucleotides: TGTGCCAGCAGTTCTTACCCGGCTAGCGGGGGCCAGGGGCAGCAGTATTTT. It specifies CASSSYPASGGQGQQYF.